These 25 T cell receptor beta chains share one sample of origin, sequenced in a study of blood T cell repertoires in COVID-19. Profiling relied on immunoSEQ multiplex PCR, and the TCRdb table lists in-frame clones only, not all of them. The top ten clones hold over 6% of a sample with approximately 260,000 clones, approximately 90% of them seen once. Sample: PBMCs or T cells enriched from blood (not recorded which). These receptors originate from a woman in her thirties with acute COVID-19.

The chain is built from TRBV29-1 and TRBJ2-3; the D is unclear. V dropped 1 base and J dropped 1 base, with 6 bases sitting between them. CDR1 and CDR2 (germline): SQVTM, ANQGSEA. The CDR3 is 13 amino acids. This CDR3 is CSVEVTGTDTQYF. CDR3 bases: TGCAGCGTTGAAGTTACGGGCACAGATACGCAGTATTTT.

The rearrangement joins TRBV28 to TRBJ2-5, with 10 bases lining up with TRBD2. This CDR3 has 22 residues. The V and J ends lost 2 bases and 2 bases, in that order; junction bases with no gene match: 23. Germline CDR1 MDHEN, CDR2 SYDVKM. The CDR3 DNA follows: TGTGCCAGCAGTTTAGAAACTAGCGGGGTCCCAGACCTCAAAAGATTACAAGAGACCCAGTACTTC. Its protein is CASSLETSGVPDLKRLQETQYF.

The chain links TRBV14 to TRBJ1-2; TRBD1 is a possible D gene (5 bases). The CDR3 spans 14 residues. V was shortened by 4 bases and J by 7 bases, with 16 bases between the two germline ends. The germline V gene encodes CDR1 SGHDN and CDR2 FVKESK. The CDR3 coding sequence is TGTGCCAGCAGCCCGACCCCAGGGTTTACTGGCTACACCTTC. Protein product: CASSPTPGFTGYTF. The full variable domain, in which reference TRBV14 and TRBJ1-2 provide the parts outside the CDR3, is EAGVTQFPSHSVIEKGQTVTLRCDPISGHDNLYWYRRVMGKEIKFLLHFVKESKQDESGMPNNRFLAERTGGTYSTLKVQPAELEDSGVYFCASSPTPGFTGYTFGSGTRLTVV.

In its sample, this clone was seen once. The gene calls are TRBV27 and TRBJ2-3, with 13 bases aligning to TRBD2. The CDR3 is made up of 19 amino acids. Trimming at V came to 1 base and at J to 1 base, leaving 8 bases not matched to a gene. Germline values: CDR1 MNHEY, CDR2 SMNVEV (reference sequence). The CDR3 loop reads CASSLLRTSGSGGTDTQYF. DNA for the CDR3: TGTGCCAGCAGTTTATTAAGGACTAGCGGGAGTGGGGGCACAGATACGCAGTATTTT.

The CDR3 nucleotides read TGTGCCAGCAGTTATACCGGGACTAGCGGGAGGGCTTGGGAGCAGTTCTTC. It translates to CASSYTGTSGRAWEQFF. The rearrangement links TRBV6-2 or TRBV6-3 to TRBJ2-1; TRBD2 aligns across 16 bases. J was trimmed by 10 bases and V by 3 bases; bases with no gene match: 9. This CDR3 region has 17 residues. Germline CDR1 reads MNHEY; CDR2 reads SVGEGT.

The genes are TRBV7-6 and TRBJ1-5; D is unclear. Deletions cut 5 bases from V and 4 bases from J, with 9 bases between. Germline V gives CDR1 SGHVS, CDR2 FNYEAQ. This CDR3 contains 13 residues. In DNA form, the CDR3 reads TGTGCCAGCAGCCGATCCCAGAATCAGCCCCAGCATTTT. It yields the protein CASSRSQNQPQHF.

The chain recombines TRBV30 with TRBJ1-2; TRBD1 aligns across 11 bases. CDR1 is GTSNPN, CDR2 SVGIG, per germline (reference sequence). Trimming took 0 bases from V and 7 from J; bases not matched to a gene: 7. The CDR3 has 15 amino acids. The CDR3 DNA follows: TGTGCCTGGAGTGTAAGGACAGGGGGCGGCCGTGGCTACACCTTC. As protein: CAWSVRTGGGRGYTF.

The chain's CDR3 is CASSLWGDQPQHF. The DNA for the CDR3 is TGTGCCAGCAGCTTATGGGGGGATCAGCCCCAGCATTTT. The chain has TRBV7-9 and TRBJ1-5; D might be TRBD1 (5 bases). This CDR3 contains 13 residues. Germline values: CDR1 SEHNR, CDR2 FQNEAQ (reference sequence). The V end lost 2 bases, the J end lost 5 bases, and 7 bases lay between the germline ends.

The J gene is TRBJ2-1, the V gene TRBV18; TRBD2 aligns across 12 bases. Per germline, CDR1 KGHSH and CDR2 LQKENI. This CDR3 spans 15 amino acids. With 4 bases clipped from V and 8 bases from J, the junction kept 6 bases outside the gene matches. CDR3 coding DNA: TGTGCCAGCTCACGACTAGCGGGAGAGGGGCATGAGCAGTTCTTC. It yields the protein CASSRLAGEGHEQFF.

This rearrangement joins TRBV28 to TRBJ1-1, with D perhaps TRBD1 (5 bases). Germline V gene data show CDR1 as MDHEN and CDR2 as SYDVKM. The CDR3 consists of 14 residues. V lost 5 bases and J lost 2, with 12 bases in between. The CDR3 nucleotides read TGTGCCAGCAGTCCCCCGGGGGACAACACTGAAGCTTTCTTT. Protein: CASSPPGDNTEAFF.

The genes are TRBV6-4 and TRBJ2-3; 9 positions agree with TRBD2. CDR1 and CDR2 (germline): MRHNA, SNTAGT. The CDR3 is 15 residues long. Unmatched junction bases numbered 4, after V lost 3 bases and J lost 3 bases. Here the CDR3 DNA reads TGTGCCAGCAGTGAACGCGGGGGGGCTACAGATACGCAGTATTTT. Encoded protein: CASSERGGATDTQYF.

This clone was observed a few times. The J gene is TRBJ1-5, the V gene TRBV28; possible D gene TRBD1, 5 bases. Trimming took off 1 base at V and 7 bases at J, with 20 bases between the two ends. The CDR3 is 17 amino acids. Germline V gene data show CDR1 as MDHEN and CDR2 as SYDVKM. CDR3 bases: TGTGCCAGCAGTTTATTAGGCGTTTGGGAGGGGATGCAGCCCCAGCATTTT. Translation gives CASSLLGVWEGMQPQHF. Based on the CDR3 plus reference TRBV28 and TRBJ1-5, the full variable domain is DVKVTQSSRYLVKRTGEKVFLECVQDMDHENMFWYRQDPGLGLRLIYFSYDVKMKEKGDIPEGYSVSREKKERFSLILESASTNQTSMYLCASSLLGVWEGMQPQHFGDGTRLSIL.

V is TRBV15 and J is TRBJ1-1; 7 positions agree with TRBD1. The CDR3 spans 15 residues. V was clipped by 5 bases and J by 6 bases; unmatched bases: 12. Germline lookup yields CDR1 LNHNV and CDR2 YYDKDF (reference sequence). The CDR3 DNA sequence: TGTGCCACCAGCGGGACAAGGGGGCTTGGCTCTGAAGCTTTCTTT. Its translation is CATSGTRGLGSEAFF.

The chain employs TRBV3-1 (or the pseudogene TRBV3-2) and TRBJ1-6; 11 bases agree with TRBD1. Germline V gene lookup returns CDR1 LGHDT and CDR2 YNNKEL (reference sequence). This CDR3 contains 17 residues. Trimming took 1 base from V and 8 from J; bases not matched to a gene: 7. The CDR3 coding sequence is TGTGCCAGCAGCCAAGTCCTGGGACAGGGGGACGATTCACCCCTCCACTTT. Translated: CASSQVLGQGDDSPLHF.

The count of this clone is one. DNA for the CDR3: TGTGCCAGCAGTTTAAAGCGGGAGTCGGCCTACGAGCAGTACTTC. Its translation: CASSLKRESAYEQYF. The chain joins TRBV6-5 to TRBJ2-7; 8 bases map to TRBD2. From germline, CDR1 is MNHEY and CDR2 SVGAGI. The CDR3 has 15 residues. The V gene end was trimmed by 4 bases and the J gene end by 2 bases; junction bases not matched to a gene: 7.

This rearrangement joins TRBV19 to TRBJ1-6, with 7 bases that match TRBD1. The length of the CDR3 is 14 residues. The trim removed 8 bases at V and 8 bases at J, leaving 9 bases unmatched. Germline loops: CDR1 LNHDA, CDR2 SQIVND (reference sequence). The CDR3 region is CASRRQGADSPLHF. The CDR3 nucleotides are TGTGCCAGTCGAAGACAGGGAGCTGATTCACCCCTCCACTTT.

The rearrangement joins TRBV7-9 to TRBJ2-5; 8 bases match TRBD1. V lost 0 bases to trimming and J lost 4 bases; unmatched junction nucleotides: 13. The CDR3 sequence is 18 residues long. Looked up from germline, CDR1 is SEHNR and CDR2 is FQNEAQ (reference sequence). The CDR3 DNA follows: TGTGCCAGCAGCTTAGCCGAGCTATCGACAGGGGTCGGAGAGACCCAGTACTTC. The encoded protein is CASSLAELSTGVGETQYF.

The chain uses TRBV6-5 and TRBJ2-7; 11 positions match TRBD2. After removal of 4 bases from V and 2 bases from J, the junction contained 4 bases not matched to a gene. Germline V gives CDR1 MNHEY, CDR2 SVGAGI. CDR3 length: 15 amino acids. Here the CDR3 reads CASSSETSGTYEQYF. CDR3 in DNA: TGTGCCAGCAGTTCCGAGACTAGCGGGACCTACGAGCAGTACTTC.

This chain connects TRBV3-1 (or the pseudogene TRBV3-2) to TRBJ1-2; the D gene is possibly TRBD1 (6 bases). Germline V gives CDR1 LGHDT, CDR2 YNNKEL (reference sequence). V lost 4 bases to trimming and J lost 5 bases, with 17 bases between them. The CDR3 totals 15 residues. The CDR3 DNA sequence: TGTGCCAGCAGCCTCGTCGAACAGGGTTTATATGGCTACACCTTC. It is translated as CASSLVEQGLYGYTF.

This clone was seen a single time. The chain uses TRBV15 and TRBJ2-3; 10 bases are a match to TRBD2. The CDR3 is made up of 14 amino acids. Trimming at V came to 5 bases and at J to 5 bases, leaving 4 bases not matched to a gene. Germline loops: CDR1 LNHNV, CDR2 YYDKDF (reference sequence). The CDR3 spells CATSEAGGVDTQYF. For the CDR3, the DNA is TGTGCCACCAGCGAAGCGGGGGGGGTAGATACGCAGTATTTT.

CDR3 amino acids: CASSPRGTGGDYGYTF. CDR3 bases: TGTGCCAGTAGTCCTCGAGGTACAGGGGGCGACTATGGCTACACCTTC. This sequence joins TRBV19 and TRBJ1-2, with 9 bases fitting TRBD1. The CDR3 runs to 16 residues. Germline V gene sequence: CDR1 LNHDA, CDR2 SQIVND (reference sequence). The junction had 10 bases not matched to a gene; V was cut back by 5 bases and J by 3 bases. The variable domain in full, completed from reference TRBV19 and TRBJ1-2, reads DGGITQSPKYLFRKEGQNVTLSCEQNLNHDAMYWYRQDPGQGLRLIYYSQIVNDFQKGDIAEGYSVSREKKESFPLTVTSAQKNPTAFYLCASSPRGTGGDYGYTFGSGTRLTVV.

Only a few counts were recorded for this clone. The chain links TRBV3-1 (or the pseudogene TRBV3-2) to TRBJ2-1; tentatively, D is TRBD2 (6 bases). Germline-derived CDR1 and CDR2 are LGHDT and YNNKEL (reference sequence). Trimming left V 1 base short and J 6 bases short, with 16 bases between. The CDR3 extends over 16 amino acids. Written as DNA, the CDR3 is TGTGCCAGCAGCCAAGTATTGGGGGGAAGGGGCAATGAGCAGTTCTTC. Its protein product is CASSQVLGGRGNEQFF.

V usage is TRBV10-3 and J usage is TRBJ2-5; 10 nucleotides match TRBD1. Germline V gene lookup returns CDR1 ENHRY and CDR2 SYGVKD. The J segment lost 5 bases and the V segment lost 6 bases, leaving 3 bases of the junction unmatched. The CDR3 covers 13 residues. This CDR3 is CAIRRQGAETQYF. As DNA, the CDR3 is TGTGCCATCAGACGACAGGGGGCCGAGACCCAGTACTTC.

Only one count was recorded for this clone. The V gene is TRBV19, the J gene TRBJ1-5; 8 bases agree with TRBD1. Germline lookup yields CDR1 LNHDA and CDR2 SQIVND (reference sequence). The length of the CDR3 is 14 residues. V dropped 4 bases and J dropped 3; count of bases not matched to a gene: 2. The CDR3 is CASSTTGDNQPQHF. The CDR3 DNA follows: TGTGCCAGTAGTACGACAGGGGACAATCAGCCCCAGCATTTT.

The chain recombines TRBV28 with TRBJ2-2, with D unresolved. This CDR3 contains 13 residues. Germline V lookup: CDR1 MDHEN, CDR2 SYDVKM. The V and J ends lost 6 bases and 8 bases respectively, with 13 bases between them. This CDR3 is CASRAHLRGELFF. CDR3 nucleotide sequence: TGTGCCAGCAGAGCCCACCTCCGTGGGGAGCTGTTTTTT. Full variable domain (remainder filled in from reference TRBV28 and TRBJ2-2): DVKVTQSSRYLVKRTGEKVFLECVQDMDHENMFWYRQDPGLGLRLIYFSYDVKMKEKGDIPEGYSVSREKKERFSLILESASTNQTSMYLCASRAHLRGELFFGEGSRLTVL.